A single TCR beta chain is shown here with its context. This sample is drawn from a study of identifying expanded T cells in peripheral blood. The CDR3 covers 13 residues. V dropped 6 bases and J dropped 7 bases, with 15 bases sitting between them. Germline CDR1 reads SGHTA; CDR2 reads FQGNSA. The data were produced by immunoSEQ multiplex PCR, yet TCRdb's version contains in-frame clones alone and is incomplete. The data contain about 78,000 clones, 88% of them singletons. During the collection period, no donor immune events like infections were recorded. The source material was blood. This TCR was sampled from a person aged 18 to 75 in good health. The chain combines TRBV7-2 with TRBJ1-1, with D uncertain. CDR3 nucleotides: TGTGCCAGCAGGGCATTTGCCGATATTGAAGCTTTCTTT. It is translated as CASRAFADIEAFF.